What follows are 5 T cell receptor beta chains derived from one specimen sequenced in a study of T-cell reconstitution after alpha-beta-depleted transplantation in children. The library targeted TCRbeta and was prepared with unique molecular identifiers. TCRdb reprocessed the PCR reads with MiXCR, giving one entry per CDR3 protein. This sample has some 640,000 distinct CDR3 sequences, with approximately 17% found just once. The starting material was PBMCs from the stem cell graft donor, obtained from the stem cell graft. Receptors originate from a human donor who donated a stem cell graft to a child with acute myeloid leukemia.

The J gene is TRBJ2-6, the V gene TRBV7-2; D not certain. The CDR3 spans 15 residues. V lost 1 base and J lost 0, with 4 bases in between. The germline CDR1 and CDR2 sequences are SGHTA and FQGNSA. Here the CDR3 reads CASSLDFSGANVLTF. The CDR3 DNA is TGTGCCAGCAGCTTAGATTTCTCTGGGGCCAACGTCCTGACTTTC. The entire variable domain, with the rest obtained from reference TRBV7-2 and TRBJ2-6, is as follows: GAGVSQSPSNKVTEKGKDVELRCDPISGHTALYWYRQSLGQGLEFLIYFQGNSAPDKSGLPSDRFSAERTGGSVSTLTIQRTQQEDSAVYLCASSLDFSGANVLTFGAGSRLTVL.

This clonotype was seen a few times. The chain uses TRBV6-2 or TRBV6-3 and TRBJ2-2; TRBD1 matches 9 bases. The CDR3 runs to 17 residues. Germline assignment: CDR1 MNHEY and CDR2 SVGEGT. V was clipped by 7 bases and J by 5 bases; unmatched bases: 14. As DNA, the CDR3 is TGTGCCAGCACTCTTTGGACAGGGGCAGGATGGACCGGGGAGCTGTTTTTT. Protein product: CASTLWTGAGWTGELFF.

This clonotype was counted many times. The J gene is TRBJ2-4, the V gene TRBV20-1; weak D call: TRBD1 (5 bases). V was trimmed by 3 bases and J by 0 bases, leaving 12 bases between them. The CDR3 is 15 amino acids. The germline V gene has CDR1 DFQATT and CDR2 SNEGSKA (reference sequence). CDR3 amino acids: CSARTDLLAKNIQYF. The CDR3 bases are TGCAGTGCTAGGACAGACCTTCTAGCCAAAAACATTCAGTACTTC.

This clonotype was counted a single time. The chain uses TRBV28 and TRBJ1-1, with D possibly being TRBD1 (6 bases). CDR1 and CDR2 from the germline V gene are MDHEN and SYDVKM. This CDR3 is built from 14 residues. V was pared by 3 bases and J by 5 bases, with 13 bases between. CDR3 in DNA: TGTGCCAGCAGTTTGAGACAGGCAAGAACTGAAGCTTTCTTT. Translation: CASSLRQARTEAFF.

Many counts were recorded for this clonotype. The V and J genes are TRBV11-2 and TRBJ1-1; no clear D gene. Germline-derived CDR1 and CDR2 are SGHAT and FQNNGV. The CDR3 has 11 amino acids. V lost 1 base and J lost 12, with 9 bases in between. As DNA, the CDR3 is TGTGCCAGCAGCTTAGGAAGGAGGTCTTTCTTT. Translated, it gives CASSLGRRSFF.